This T cell receptor beta chain was observed in a study of T cell responses to AZD1222 COVID-19 vaccine. Study-level results: Samples come after the peak T cell response, not at day 14.

About this clone itself: Its antigen is not known.

Repertoires were generated with immunoSEQ multiplex PCR, while TCRdb's copy carries only in-frame clones and drops some. This sample has approximately 190,000 clones, with around nine tenths found just once. Per the germline V gene, CDR1 is LGHDT and CDR2 is YNNKEL (reference sequence). The V end lost 3 bases, the J end lost 0 bases, and 3 bases lay between the germline ends. This CDR3 contains 13 residues. This chain links TRBV3-1 (or the pseudogene TRBV3-2) with TRBJ1-5; D unresolved. The receptor was derived from an adult who received the MenACWY meningococcal vaccine as a control. Source: peripheral blood, taken 28 days after the second dose of the MenACWY control vaccine. As DNA, the CDR3 is TGTGCCAGCAGCCATTATAGCAATCAGCCCCAGCATTTT. Its protein is CASSHYSNQPQHF.